The source of this T cell receptor beta chain is a study of cytomegalovirus exposure and HLA in healthy donors. CDR3 length: 14 amino acids. Trimming stripped 0 bases from V and 8 bases from J, with 14 bases between. Germline-derived CDR1 and CDR2 are SGHRS and YFSETQ. Here immunoSEQ multiplex PCR was the method, and the copy in TCRdb shows in-frame clones only, minus some. The repertoire has 150,000 or so clones, roughly 87% of them found once; the top ten carry approximately 10%. A single count supports this clone. The source material was PBMCs. This receptor was obtained from a woman aged 18 to 35 in good health and CMV-seropositive. J is TRBJ1-1 and V is TRBV5-1, with D unclear. The CDR3: CASSLASGLPEAFF. In DNA, the CDR3 is TGCGCCAGCAGCTTGGCCAGTGGGCTCCCAGAAGCTTTCTTT.